The 15 T cell receptor beta chains presented below share a single source sample, sequenced in a study of technical replicates of blood from a handful of donors. The method was immunoSEQ multiplex PCR; TCRdb's version includes in-frame clones alone and lacks a portion of them. The table shows under 85,000 clones, with approximately 91% occurring only once. Sequencing input: T cells isolated from PBMCs. The receptors originated from a human donor in good health. Some clones in this sample may be carry-over from other donors' samples.

The rearrangement uses TRBV25-1 and TRBJ1-1, with D unresolved. The CDR3 loop spans 13 amino acids. V was trimmed by 8 bases and J by 5 bases, leaving 15 bases between them. Germline V gene data show CDR1 as MGHDK and CDR2 as SYGVNS. In DNA form, the CDR3 reads TGTGCCAGCGGCCCCGGGGAAGGAACTGAAGCTTTCTTT. Translating gives CASGPGEGTEAFF.

J is TRBJ2-7 and V is TRBV9; 10 bases line up with TRBD1. This CDR3 comprises 14 residues. CDR1 SGDLS and CDR2 YYNGEE come from the germline V gene. V lost 2 bases to trimming and J lost 4 bases; unmatched junction nucleotides: 3. The CDR3 reads CASSVGTGEYEQYF. CDR3 in DNA: TGTGCCAGCAGCGTCGGGACAGGGGAGTACGAGCAGTACTTC.

This chain joins TRBV2 and TRBJ2-1, with 9 bases that match TRBD2. V lost 9 bases and J lost 6; bases outside the gene matches: 9. CDR1 is SNHLY, CDR2 FYNNEI, per germline. The length of the CDR3 is 14 residues. CDR3 in DNA: TGTGCCAGTCGGCGGCGGGAGGGCCCCAATGAGCAGTTCTTC. Translation gives CASRRREGPNEQFF.

The sample holds a few counts of this clone. V and J are TRBV28 and TRBJ1-1, with 7 bases matching TRBD1. V shed 7 bases, J shed 2 bases, and the junction held 10 bases outside the gene matches. Per the germline V gene, CDR1 is MDHEN and CDR2 is SYDVKM. The CDR3 totals 15 residues. The CDR3 region is CASNIMGTVNTEAFF. The CDR3 DNA sequence: TGTGCCAGCAATATAATGGGGACAGTAAACACTGAAGCTTTCTTT.

The V gene is TRBV27, the J gene TRBJ1-5; no definite D call. The CDR3 is 13 amino acids. Germline CDR1 and CDR2: MNHEY and SMNVEV (reference sequence). Deletions cut 3 bases from V and 8 bases from J, with 11 bases between. CDR3 bases: TGTGCCAGCAGTTTGGCAGGTTTTAAGCCCCAGCATTTT. It translates to CASSLAGFKPQHF.

The chain has TRBV19 and TRBJ2-3; possibly TRBD2 for D (5 bases). This CDR3 spans 14 amino acids. The germline gives CDR1 LNHDA, CDR2 SQIVND (reference sequence). V lost 7 bases, J lost 0 bases, and 11 bases lay in between. Here the CDR3 DNA reads TGTGCCAGTAATCAGCGGATGAGCACAGATACGCAGTATTTT. Translation: CASNQRMSTDTQYF.

The rearrangement links TRBV11-2 to TRBJ2-7; tentative D call: TRBD2 (6 bases). The CDR3 extends over 15 amino acids. Germline CDR1 is SGHAT and CDR2 is FQNNGV. Trimming removed 7 bases at V and 2 bases at J, with 18 bases between. The CDR3 DNA is TGTGCCAGCAACCCTCTTTACGGGGGAACCTACGAGCAGTACTTC. Translated: CASNPLYGGTYEQYF. The full variable domain, with the rest looked up from reference TRBV11-2 and TRBJ2-7, is EAGVAQSPRYKIIEKRQSVAFWCNPISGHATLYWYQQILGQGPKLLIQFQNNGVVDDSQLPKDRFSAERLKGVDSTLKIQPAKLEDSAVYLCASNPLYGGTYEQYFGPGTRLTVT.

The chain links TRBV11-3 to TRBJ1-1; no firm D call. The germline V gene has CDR1 SGHNT and CDR2 YENEEA. The ends were cut back, 3 bases at V and 2 bases at J, with 4 bases in the middle. The CDR3 covers 12 residues. The CDR3 DNA follows: TGTGCCAGCAGCTTCATCAACACTGAAGCTTTCTTT. Translation: CASSFINTEAFF.

The chain links TRBV19 to TRBJ2-7; 8 positions match TRBD2. The J segment lost 2 bases and the V segment lost 9 bases, leaving 6 bases of the junction unmatched. Looked up from germline, CDR1 is LNHDA and CDR2 is SQIVND (reference sequence). This CDR3 is 13 amino acids long. The CDR3 DNA sequence: TGTGCCAGCCGAAGCGGGAGCACCTACGAGCAGTACTTC. Translating gives CASRSGSTYEQYF.

V is TRBV18 and J is TRBJ1-1; TRBD1 might be the D (6 bases). The CDR3 extends over 14 amino acids. Germline V lookup: CDR1 KGHSH, CDR2 LQKENI. Trimming took 6 bases from V and 3 from J, leaving 14 bases between them. CDR3 loop: CASSTIGGDTEAFF. For the CDR3, the DNA is TGTGCCAGCTCTACAATAGGGGGGGACACTGAAGCTTTCTTT.

This clone has just a few counts. The J gene is TRBJ2-2, the V gene TRBV18; unclear D gene. The CDR3 extends over 13 amino acids. The germline V gene has CDR1 KGHSH and CDR2 LQKENI. Trimming cost V 3 bases and J 6 bases, with 8 bases left between them. The CDR3 is CASSPTYAGELFF. DNA of the CDR3: TGTGCCAGCTCACCGACTTACGCCGGGGAGCTGTTTTTT.

This chain joins TRBV28 and TRBJ2-3, with 7 positions matching TRBD2. Germline CDR1 is MDHEN and CDR2 is SYDVKM. The CDR3 loop spans 14 amino acids. V shed 0 bases and J 4 bases; nucleotides not matched to a gene: 1. The CDR3 region has the DNA TGTGCCAGCAGTTTATGGGGGGGGGCAGATACGCAGTATTTT. This codes for CASSLWGGADTQYF.

This clone appeared once. The chain uses TRBV11-2 and TRBJ1-1; D is unclear. The germline V and J ends were trimmed by 1 base and 2 bases, with 5 bases remaining between them. Germline V gives CDR1 SGHAT, CDR2 FQNNGV. The CDR3 loop spans 13 amino acids. CDR3 DNA: TGTGCCAGCAGCTTAGGGAGAAACACTGAAGCTTTCTTT. As protein: CASSLGRNTEAFF.

The chain has TRBV7-6 and TRBJ1-1; 7 bases match TRBD1. The V gene's germline CDR1 is SGHVS and CDR2 FNYEAQ. The V segment lost 5 bases and the J segment 2 bases; nucleotides outside the gene matches: 8. The CDR3 length is 15 residues. CDR3 in amino acids: CASSLRGQPNTEAFF. DNA of the CDR3: TGTGCCAGCAGCCTACGGGGACAGCCCAACACTGAAGCTTTCTTT.

This clone was recorded once. The rearrangement joins TRBV14 to TRBJ2-7; TRBD1 is a possible D gene (5 bases). CDR1 and CDR2 from the germline V gene are SGHDN and FVKESK. The CDR3 loop spans 15 amino acids. Trimming took 1 base from V and 4 from J, leaving 14 bases between them. This chain's CDR3 is CASSQAQGSPYEQYF. In DNA form, the CDR3 reads TGTGCCAGCAGCCAAGCCCAGGGAAGTCCGTACGAGCAGTACTTC.